Shown below are 29 T cell receptor beta chains from a single sample sequenced in a study of vaccination effects on CD4 cells after COVID-19. Using immunoSEQ multiplex PCR, the repertoire was profiled, and TCRdb retains in-frame clones only, with some absent. The sample includes 20,000 to 30,000 clones, approximately 83% of them seen just once. Sequencing followed a ViraFEST assay step that expanded antigen-specific CD4+ T cells with viral peptide pools. Cultured cells yielded isolated CD4+ T cells after more than nine days. None of the vaccinated had previously contracted SARS-CoV-2, and their nucleocapsid antibodies tested negative. These receptors are not linked to any known antigen. The material sequenced was CD4+ T cells from PBMCs cultured with HCoV-NL63 spike peptides, taken before COVID-19 vaccination. The source of these receptors is a human donor who received a COVID-19 vaccine.

The chain uses TRBV30 and TRBJ2-1; TRBD2 matches at 13 bases. CDR1 and CDR2 from the germline V gene are GTSNPN and SVGIG (reference sequence). The CDR3 runs to 15 residues. The V segment lost 0 bases and the J segment 9 bases; nucleotides outside the gene matches: 5. CDR3 DNA: TGTGCCTGGAGTGTAGTACTAGCGGGGGGGAGTGAGCAGTTCTTC. Protein sequence: CAWSVVLAGGSEQFF.

J is TRBJ2-5 and V is TRBV6-2 or TRBV6-3; D is unclear. This CDR3 has 13 residues. V was cut by 0 bases and J by 4 bases, with 6 bases left in between. Germline lookup yields CDR1 MNHEY and CDR2 SVGEGT. CDR3 bases: TGTGCCAGCAGTTACTCGCCGTTAGAGACCCAGTACTTC. Translation gives CASSYSPLETQYF.

The rearrangement links TRBV6-1 to TRBJ1-1; D gene uncertain. Germline CDR1 reads MNHNS; CDR2 reads SASEGT. The V gene lost 2 bases and the J gene lost 7 bases, with 14 bases spanning the gap. The CDR3 runs to 14 residues. The CDR3 nucleotides are TGTGCCAGCAGTGAACGTCATTCGAGAAGTGAAGCTTTCTTT. It is translated as CASSERHSRSEAFF.

This chain uses TRBV10-3 with TRBJ2-3; no firm D call. The CDR3 is 13 residues long. Trimming pared 0 bases from V and 6 bases from J, leaving 7 bases between. CDR1 is ENHRY and CDR2 is SYGVKD in the germline V gene. Here the CDR3 reads CAISESRMDTQYF. CDR3 DNA: TGTGCCATCAGTGAGTCAAGGATGGATACGCAGTATTTT.

This clone was detected only a few times. The chain joins TRBV6-4 to TRBJ2-3; 13 nucleotides match TRBD2. V was pared by 2 bases and J by 4 bases, with 3 bases of the junction left unmatched. The CDR3 totals 16 residues. The germline V gene encodes CDR1 MRHNA and CDR2 SNTAGT. The CDR3 sequence: CASSDGGLAGSDTQYF. The CDR3 DNA is TGTGCCAGCAGTGACGGGGGACTAGCGGGGTCAGATACGCAGTATTTT.

There are a few counts of this clone. The genes are TRBV10-3 and TRBJ1-2, with TRBD1 matching over 7 bases. CDR1 is ENHRY and CDR2 is SYGVKD in the germline V gene. This CDR3 has 15 amino acids. V gave up 3 bases and J gave up 8 bases; unmatched junction bases: 12. CDR3 DNA: TGTGCCATCAGTGAACCCCAGACAGGGATAAACGGCTACACCTTC. This encodes CAISEPQTGINGYTF.

This chain joins TRBV29-1 and TRBJ2-1; maybe TRBD1 (6 bases). The CDR3 is 12 residues long. The germline V and J ends were trimmed by 4 bases and 10 bases, with 14 bases remaining between them. Germline CDR1 SQVTM, CDR2 ANQGSEA. CDR3 amino acids: CSVGQQGYEQFF. For the CDR3, the DNA is TGCAGCGTTGGGCAACAGGGATACGAGCAGTTCTTC.

This clone was detected a few times. This chain joins TRBV18 and TRBJ1-4; D gene uncertain. This CDR3 is 17 amino acids long. Trimming stripped 4 bases from V and 5 bases from J, with 20 bases between. The V gene's germline CDR1 is KGHSH and CDR2 LQKENI. Here the CDR3 DNA reads TGTGCCAGCTCACTATCGGGCCCTGGAGCCCAAAATGAAAAACTGTTTTTT. Protein sequence: CASSLSGPGAQNEKLFF.

The genes are TRBV6-1 and TRBJ1-2; D remains ambiguous. From germline, CDR1 is MNHNS and CDR2 SASEGT. V shed 1 base and J shed 4 bases, with 13 bases lying between them. This CDR3 is 15 amino acids long. CDR3 protein: CASSEESTAIYGYTF. The CDR3 bases are TGTGCCAGCAGTGAAGAGAGCACAGCGATCTATGGCTACACCTTC.

About this clone itself: The sample holds other DNA sequences that translate to the same CDR3. The chain links TRBV3-1 (or the pseudogene TRBV3-2) to TRBJ2-5, with D perhaps assigned TRBD1 or TRBD2 (5 bases each). The CDR3 is 13 amino acids. The V end lost 1 base, the J end lost 3 bases, and 6 bases lay between the germline ends. CDR1 LGHDT and CDR2 YNNKEL come from the germline V gene (reference sequence). The CDR3 nucleotides read TGTGCCAGCAGCCAAGGGGGGAAAGAGACCCAGTACTTC. Protein product: CASSQGGKETQYF.

J is TRBJ1-3 and V is TRBV11-2; D is unresolved. The germline V gene has CDR1 SGHAT and CDR2 FQNNGV. The V gene lost 1 base and the J gene lost 0 bases, with 7 bases spanning the gap. The CDR3 is 15 residues long. The CDR3 region is CASSLGRSSGNTIYF. The CDR3 DNA sequence: TGTGCCAGCAGCTTAGGACGGAGCTCTGGAAACACCATATATTTT.

The chain has TRBV5-5 and TRBJ2-4, with TRBD1 matching over 10 bases. V shed 1 base, J shed 6 bases, and the junction held 7 bases outside the gene matches. The germline CDR1 and CDR2 sequences are SGHKS and YYEKEE (reference sequence). The length of the CDR3 is 16 residues. This chain's CDR3 is CASSLSGTGVGNIQYF. DNA of the CDR3: TGTGCCAGCAGCTTGTCCGGGACAGGGGTGGGAAACATTCAGTACTTC.

V usage is TRBV5-1 and J usage is TRBJ2-2; D unresolved. CDR3 length equals 16 residues. Germline V gene data show CDR1 as SGHRS and CDR2 as YFSETQ. The V gene lost 4 bases and the J gene lost 0 bases, with 13 bases spanning the gap. The CDR3 loop reads CASSQQYLTNTGELFF. CDR3 bases: TGCGCCAGCAGCCAGCAATACTTAACGAACACCGGGGAGCTGTTTTTT.

The chain carries TRBV6-5 and TRBJ1-6; unclear D gene. Germline lookup yields CDR1 MNHEY and CDR2 SVGAGI. This CDR3 is built from 13 residues. V was clipped by 8 bases and J by 7 bases, with 12 bases between them. Here the CDR3 reads CASGEQENSPLHF. The CDR3 bases are TGTGCCAGCGGGGAACAAGAGAATTCACCCCTCCACTTT.

DNA for the CDR3: TGTGCCAGTAGTCCACCAGGGGACAGGAGCTACAATGAGCAGTTCTTC. Translating gives CASSPPGDRSYNEQFF. The chain carries TRBV19 and TRBJ2-1; 8 bases agree with TRBD1. V gave up 5 bases and J gave up 3 bases; unmatched junction bases: 9. The V gene's germline CDR1 is LNHDA and CDR2 SQIVND (reference sequence). CDR3 length: 16 amino acids.

The chain uses TRBV2 and TRBJ1-3, with 9 bases fitting TRBD1. V dropped 5 bases and J dropped 0; count of bases not matched to a gene: 11. The CDR3 is 18 amino acids. Germline assignment: CDR1 SNHLY and CDR2 FYNNEI. This CDR3 reads CASSKDPGQGLSGNTIYF. In nucleotides, the CDR3 is TGTGCCAGCAGTAAAGATCCGGGACAGGGACTCTCTGGAAACACCATATATTTT.

The chain couples TRBV30 to TRBJ1-6; D gene ambiguous. Per the germline V gene, CDR1 is GTSNPN and CDR2 is SVGIG (reference sequence). Trimming shortened V by 0 bases and J by 7 bases, and 1 base separated the two germline ends. The length of the CDR3 is 11 residues. CDR3 in DNA: TGTGCCTGGAGTGTGAATTCACCCCTCCACTTT. It codes for CAWSVNSPLHF.

The rearrangement joins TRBV18 to TRBJ2-5, with D hard to call. The V and J ends lost 5 bases and 2 bases respectively, with 6 bases between them. This CDR3 spans 12 amino acids. Germline V lookup: CDR1 KGHSH, CDR2 LQKENI. The CDR3 protein is CASSANQETQYF. CDR3 bases: TGTGCCAGCTCAGCCAATCAAGAGACCCAGTACTTC.

The chain employs TRBV2 and TRBJ1-5, with D perhaps TRBD1 (6 bases). V was trimmed by 5 bases and J by 1 base, leaving 9 bases between them. The CDR3 has 14 amino acids. In germline, CDR1 is SNHLY, CDR2 FYNNEI. The CDR3 DNA reads as TGTGCCAGCAGTTCACAGGGAAGCAATCAGCCCCAGCATTTT. This encodes CASSSQGSNQPQHF.

This chain joins TRBV5-1 and TRBJ1-2; the D is unclear. The V and J ends lost 4 bases and 8 bases respectively, with 15 bases between them. Germline-derived CDR1 and CDR2 are SGHRS and YFSETQ. The CDR3 consists of 13 residues. The CDR3 coding sequence is TGCGCCAGCAGCATAGCGGACCGGCGGGGCTACACCTTC. This gives the protein CASSIADRRGYTF.

This clone was detected once. The chain has TRBV6-4 and TRBJ1-2, with 12 bases aligning to TRBD1. Germline V gives CDR1 MRHNA, CDR2 SNTAGT. V dropped 6 bases and J dropped 6; count of bases not matched to a gene: 14. CDR3 length equals 17 residues. CDR3 amino acids: CASRRRDRGRLEDGYTF. CDR3 nucleotides: TGTGCCAGCAGAAGACGGGACAGGGGGCGCTTAGAAGATGGCTACACCTTC.

This chain joins TRBV6-5 and TRBJ2-7; 8 bases are shared with TRBD2. The V gene end was trimmed by 6 bases and the J gene end by 7 bases; junction bases not matched to a gene: 11. The CDR3 runs 14 residues. CDR1 and CDR2 (germline): MNHEY, SVGAGI. For the CDR3, the DNA is TGTGCCAGCAGGAGAGGAGCGGGAGTATATGAGCAGTACTTC. It codes for CASRRGAGVYEQYF.

In this sample, this clone turned up once. The chain couples TRBV19 to TRBJ1-5; 7 bases match TRBD1. The V segment lost 3 bases and the J segment 0 bases; nucleotides outside the gene matches: 8. Germline V gives CDR1 LNHDA, CDR2 SQIVND (reference sequence). This CDR3 has 17 residues. The CDR3 protein is CASSIDRVGNSNQPQHF. CDR3 nucleotides: TGTGCCAGTAGTATTGACAGGGTAGGAAATAGCAATCAGCCCCAGCATTTT.

This chain joins TRBV25-1 and TRBJ1-4; 7 nucleotides agree with TRBD1. Germline lookup yields CDR1 MGHDK and CDR2 SYGVNS. J gave up 8 bases and V 4 bases, and 7 bases lay outside the gene matches. The CDR3 totals 14 residues. This CDR3 is CASSVQGSGEKLFF. The CDR3 DNA follows: TGTGCCAGCAGTGTACAGGGGAGCGGAGAAAAACTGTTTTTT.

The J gene is TRBJ2-5, the V gene TRBV11-3, with 15 bases aligning to TRBD2. CDR1 is SGHNT, CDR2 YENEEA, per germline. The trim removed 1 base at V and 5 bases at J, leaving 11 bases unmatched. This CDR3 spans 19 amino acids. This chain's CDR3 is CASSLARTSGGAVSETQYF. The CDR3 nucleotides read TGTGCCAGCAGCTTAGCCCGGACTAGCGGGGGGGCCGTATCGGAGACCCAGTACTTC.

This chain uses TRBV18 with TRBJ1-1; possible D gene TRBD1, 5 bases. Looked up from germline, CDR1 is KGHSH and CDR2 is LQKENI. V was cut by 3 bases and J by 1 base, with 12 bases left in between. This CDR3 has 15 amino acids. CDR3 in amino acids: CASSPNPGPNTEAFF. In nucleotides, the CDR3 is TGTGCCAGCTCACCGAATCCGGGGCCGAACACTGAAGCTTTCTTT.

This clone was counted once. CDR3 DNA sequence: TGTGCCAGCAGTACATATAATCAGCCCCAGCATTTT. Translation gives CASSTYNQPQHF. This chain links TRBV6-2 or TRBV6-3 with TRBJ1-5; D uncertain. Trimming removed 5 bases at V and 4 bases at J, with 6 bases between. Germline CDR1 MNHEY, CDR2 SVGEGT. This CDR3 spans 12 amino acids.

J is TRBJ1-2 and V is TRBV5-1; possibly TRBD1 for D (6 bases). V lost 0 bases and J lost 8, with 14 bases in between. This CDR3 has 14 amino acids. From germline, CDR1 is SGHRS and CDR2 YFSETQ. CDR3 sequence: CASSLDLGAGGYTF. The CDR3 DNA reads TGCGCCAGCAGCTTGGATCTGGGGGCGGGAGGCTACACCTTC.

The J gene is TRBJ1-2, the V gene TRBV4-1; 8 nucleotides line up with TRBD1. V gave up 2 bases and J gave up 7 bases; unmatched junction bases: 6. The CDR3 runs to 14 residues. Per germline, CDR1 MGHRA and CDR2 YSYEKL. The CDR3 sequence is CASSQYQGAGGYTF. DNA of the CDR3: TGCGCCAGCAGCCAATACCAGGGGGCTGGTGGCTACACCTTC.